One and the same sample provided the 14 T cell receptor beta chains below, sequenced in a study of cytomegalovirus exposure and HLA in healthy donors. The PCR had 60 Vbeta and 13 Jbeta primers. Here immunoSEQ multiplex PCR was the method, and the copy in TCRdb shows in-frame clones only, minus some. Here the sample spans approximately 90,000 clones, 7.5% to 8.5% being singletons. Specimen: PBMCs. Receptor source: a man in his fifties or sixties in good health and CMV-seronegative.

This clone was recorded a few times. The chain is built from TRBV29-1 and TRBJ1-1, with D perhaps TRBD1 (6 bases). V was trimmed by 6 bases and J by 6 bases, leaving 20 bases between them. The CDR3 has 14 residues. In germline, CDR1 is SQVTM, CDR2 ANQGSEA. The chain's CDR3 is CSVHSENRVAEAFF. CDR3 nucleotide sequence: TGCAGCGTCCACAGCGAAAACAGGGTAGCTGAAGCTTTCTTT.

This clone showed up just a few times. The chain employs TRBV4-1 and TRBJ1-5; maybe TRBD1 (5 bases). The length of the CDR3 is 14 residues. Trimming left V 3 bases short and J 4 bases short, with 10 bases between. The germline V gene encodes CDR1 MGHRA and CDR2 YSYEKL. CDR3 protein: CASSHGGANQPQHF. DNA of the CDR3: TGCGCCAGCAGCCATGGAGGGGCGAATCAGCCCCAGCATTTT.

This rearrangement joins TRBV5-1 to TRBJ2-3; TRBD1 aligns across 10 bases. The germline V gene has CDR1 SGHRS and CDR2 YFSETQ. CDR3 length equals 16 residues. Losses at the gene ends were 4 bases for V and 2 bases for J; bases not matched to a gene: 7. In DNA, the CDR3 is TGCGCCAGCAGCCCAGGGACAGGGGCGAACACAGATACGCAGTATTTT. Amino acid sequence: CASSPGTGANTDTQYF. Full variable domain (missing parts from reference TRBV5-1 and TRBJ2-3): KAGVTQTPRYLIKTRGQQVTLSCSPISGHRSVSWYQQTPGQGLQFLFEYFSETQRNKGNFPGRFSGRQFSNSRSEMNVSTLELGDSALYLCASSPGTGANTDTQYFGPGTRLTVL.

This clone occurred a few times. The genes are TRBV9 and TRBJ2-1; no definite D call. The CDR3 runs 15 residues. From germline, CDR1 is SGDLS and CDR2 YYNGEE. V lost 5 bases, J lost 1 base, and 13 bases lay in between. In DNA, the CDR3 is TGTGCCAGCAGTCCAACAGCTTCTTCCTACAATGAGCAGTTCTTC. It specifies CASSPTASSYNEQFF.

This clone has a handful of counts. J is TRBJ1-6 and V is TRBV30, with D unresolved. Germline loops: CDR1 GTSNPN, CDR2 SVGIG (reference sequence). CDR3 length: 14 amino acids. Trimming left V 2 bases short and J 5 bases short, with 10 bases between. This chain's CDR3 is CAWSPRRDNSPLHF. As DNA, the CDR3 is TGTGCCTGGAGTCCTCGGCGGGATAATTCACCCCTCCACTTT. The whole variable domain, filled in from reference TRBV30 and TRBJ1-6, reads SQTIHQWPATLVQPVGSPLSLECTVEGTSNPNLYWYRQAAGRGLQLLFYSVGIGQISSEVPQNLSASRPQDRQFILSSKKLLLSDSGFYLCAWSPRRDNSPLHFGNGTRLTVT.

This clone was observed a few times. The genes are TRBV15 and TRBJ2-7; D unresolved. The CDR3 runs 13 residues. The germline V gene encodes CDR1 LNHNV and CDR2 YYDKDF (reference sequence). Trimming cost V 0 bases and J 2 bases, with 5 bases left between them. The CDR3 nucleotides are TGTGCCACCAGCAGAGAAAGCGCCTACGAGCAGTACTTC. Amino acids: CATSRESAYEQYF.

The chain combines TRBV5-8 with TRBJ1-4; no clear D gene. This CDR3 contains 15 residues. V was clipped by 5 bases and J by 0 bases, with 11 bases between them. CDR1 and CDR2 (germline): SGHTS, YDEGEE. CDR3 in amino acids: CASRDERATNEKLFF. The DNA for the CDR3 is TGTGCCAGCAGGGATGAGAGGGCAACTAATGAAAAACTGTTTTTT.

The V call is TRBV5-8, the J call TRBJ2-3, with 7 bases that match TRBD1. After removal of 2 bases from V and 6 bases from J, the junction contained 12 bases not matched to a gene. From germline, CDR1 is SGHTS and CDR2 YDEGEE. The CDR3 is 16 residues long. CDR3 region: CASSLTDRMKWDTQYF. The DNA of the CDR3 is TGTGCCAGCAGCTTAACGGACAGGATGAAATGGGATACGCAGTATTTT.

This clone was observed a handful of times. The chain links TRBV7-9 to TRBJ2-5; tentative D call: TRBD2 (6 bases). This CDR3 is 16 amino acids long. V lost 2 bases, J lost 1 base, and 14 bases lay in between. Looked up from germline, CDR1 is SEHNR and CDR2 is FQNEAQ (reference sequence). CDR3 in amino acids: CASSLRRGVRQETQYF. DNA of the CDR3: TGTGCCAGCAGCTTAAGGAGGGGAGTTCGCCAAGAGACCCAGTACTTC.

The chain combines TRBV2 with TRBJ1-4; 7 bases map to TRBD1. Trimming took 7 bases from V and 2 from J; bases not matched to a gene: 4. The CDR3 length is 14 residues. CDR1 SNHLY and CDR2 FYNNEI come from the germline V gene. CDR3 bases: TGTGCCAGCACCCCGGGACAGACTAATGAAAAACTGTTTTTT. It translates to CASTPGQTNEKLFF.

J is TRBJ2-4 and V is TRBV28; possibly TRBD2 for D (6 bases). This CDR3 is built from 16 residues. In germline, CDR1 is MDHEN, CDR2 SYDVKM. Trimming pared 11 bases from V and 1 base from J, leaving 21 bases between. CDR3 coding DNA: TGTGCCGCACGGGGCGGGGCCGTCGAGGCCAAAAACATTCAGTACTTC. Translating gives CAARGGAVEAKNIQYF.

Details on this clone: A read error may produce the germline difference seen at one junction end. The rearrangement joins TRBV18 to TRBJ1-2, with D perhaps TRBD1 (5 bases). The germline CDR1 and CDR2 sequences are KGHSH and LQKENI. The CDR3 length is 14 residues. CDR3 region: CASSPSTERYGYPF. CDR3 nucleotides: TGTGCCAGCTCACCATCGACAGAAAGATATGGCTACCCCTTC. Filled out from reference TRBV18 and TRBJ1-2, the complete variable domain reads NAGVMQNPRHLVRRRGQEARLRCSPMKGHSHVYWYRQLPEEGLKFMVYLQKENIIDESGMPKERFSAEFPKEGPSILRIQQVVRGDSAAYFCASSPSTERYGYPFGSGTRLTVV.

This clone was recorded a few times. DNA of the CDR3: TGTGCCAGCAGACTAGCCCACTCCTACGAGCAGTACTTC. It yields the protein CASRLAHSYEQYF. The genes are TRBV27 and TRBJ2-7, with D possibly being TRBD2 (6 bases). Per germline, CDR1 MNHEY and CDR2 SMNVEV (reference sequence). The germline V and J ends were trimmed by 6 bases and 0 bases, with 9 bases remaining between them. CDR3 length: 13 residues.

The CDR3 is CASSSSGGVYTGELFF. The CDR3 DNA reads TGTGCCAGCAGCTCGTCAGGGGGAGTCTACACCGGGGAGCTGTTTTTT. This rearrangement joins TRBV11-3 to TRBJ2-2; 7 bases align to TRBD1. V shed 4 bases, J shed 3 bases, and the junction held 8 bases outside the gene matches. This CDR3 region has 16 residues. From germline, CDR1 is SGHNT and CDR2 YENEEA. Using reference TRBV11-3 and TRBJ2-2 for the parts outside the CDR3, the full variable domain is EAGVVQSPRYKIIEKKQPVAFWCNPISGHNTLYWYLQNLGQGPELLIRYENEEAVDDSQLPKDRFSAERLKGVDSTLKIQPAELGDSAVYLCASSSSGGVYTGELFFGEGSRLTVL.